This entry lists 22 T cell receptor beta chains sequenced from one sample in a study of response to subunit inactivated influenza vaccine. One entry per CDR3 protein, called by TCRdb with MiXCR from the RT-PCR reads. The sample contains roughly 790,000 distinct CDR3 sequences, approximately 21% of which appear only once. Source: PBMCs from blood, taken 5 days after vaccination. These receptors were taken from a man over 45 who received an inactivated influenza vaccine.

V gene TRBV5-1 combines with J gene TRBJ1-2; no reliable D call. The CDR3 sequence is 16 residues long. The V and J ends lost 0 bases and 1 base respectively, with 13 bases between them. The germline gives CDR1 SGHRS, CDR2 YFSETQ. CDR3 residues: CASSLAIYDGNYGYTF. CDR3 nucleotide sequence: TGCGCCAGCAGCTTGGCCATTTACGACGGTAACTATGGCTACACCTTC. The whole variable domain, filled in from reference TRBV5-1 and TRBJ1-2, reads KAGVTQTPRYLIKTRGQQVTLSCSPISGHRSVSWYQQTPGQGLQFLFEYFSETQRNKGNFPGRFSGRQFSNSRSEMNVSTLELGDSALYLCASSLAIYDGNYGYTFGSGTRLTVV.

This chain links TRBV27 with TRBJ1-1, with 9 positions matching TRBD1. The V segment lost 5 bases and the J segment 1 base; nucleotides outside the gene matches: 8. The CDR3 runs 16 residues. Germline CDR1 MNHEY, CDR2 SMNVEV (reference sequence). The CDR3 DNA reads TGTGCCAGCAGTCGGGGGACAGGGCCTAGGAACACTGAAGCTTTCTTT. It is translated as CASSRGTGPRNTEAFF.

The table lists this clonotype with a few counts. The chain joins TRBV12-3 or TRBV12-4 to TRBJ1-1; D uncertain. V lost 3 bases and J 7 bases, leaving 12 bases between the germline ends. This CDR3 is 13 amino acids long. In DNA, the CDR3 is TGTGCCAGCAGTTTCGGGTTTGGGTTTGAAGCTTTCTTT. Encoded protein: CASSFGFGFEAFF.

This rearrangement joins TRBV11-1 to TRBJ2-7; TRBD2 matches 12 bases. Trimming removed 4 bases from V and 5 bases from J; junction bases left unmatched: 18. The V gene's germline CDR1 is SGHAT and CDR2 FQDESV (reference sequence). This CDR3 is built from 19 residues. The CDR3 region is CASSSYRGLAGGPLDEQYF. CDR3 coding DNA: TGTGCCAGCAGCTCGTACAGGGGCCTAGCGGGAGGGCCGCTCGACGAGCAGTACTTC.

The chain uses TRBV12-3 or TRBV12-4 and TRBJ1-2; 9 bases map to TRBD1. J was trimmed by 2 bases and V by 5 bases; bases with no gene match: 6. This CDR3 spans 15 amino acids. DNA for the CDR3: TGTGCCAGCAGTCCAGGGGGACAGGGAAACTATGGCTACACCTTC. It yields the protein CASSPGGQGNYGYTF.

This clonotype was seen ten or more times. V is TRBV5-6 and J is TRBJ2-5; D not certain. CDR3 length: 19 amino acids. Germline CDR1 SGHDT, CDR2 YYEEEE. The V end was cut by 3 bases, the J end by 2 bases, with 26 bases between. The CDR3 loop is CASSSTYVGSTYEQETQYF. The CDR3, as DNA: TGTGCCAGCAGCTCAACGTATGTAGGCTCAACCTATGAACAAGAGACCCAGTACTTC.

This clonotype came up a few times. V usage is TRBV6-2 or TRBV6-3 and J usage is TRBJ2-7, with D tentatively TRBD1 or TRBD2 (5 bases each). Between the trimmed V and J ends, which lost 7 bases and 2 bases, there was a span of 15 bases. The CDR3 contains 14 residues. Germline loops: CDR1 MNHEY, CDR2 SVGEGT. CDR3 sequence: CASTSITDTYEQYF. The CDR3 DNA is TGTGCCAGCACTAGCATAACGGACACCTACGAGCAGTACTTC.

This clonotype was seen a few times. The gene calls are TRBV4-1 and TRBJ1-2, with TRBD1 as a possible D gene (6 bases). This CDR3 is 14 amino acids long. Germline values: CDR1 MGHRA, CDR2 YSYEKL. Trimming cost V 3 bases and J 2 bases, with 10 bases left between them. The CDR3: CASSQGHLNYGYTF. CDR3 coding DNA: TGCGCCAGCAGCCAGGGACACTTGAACTATGGCTACACCTTC.

The rearrangement joins TRBV20-1 to TRBJ1-2, with TRBD1 identical over 7 bases. The CDR3 totals 15 residues. The V and J ends lost 5 bases and 4 bases, in that order; junction bases with no gene match: 13. The germline V gene encodes CDR1 DFQATT and CDR2 SNEGSKA (reference sequence). CDR3: CSAAPPGQNVYGYTF. CDR3 coding DNA: TGCAGTGCTGCCCCTCCGGGACAGAATGTCTATGGCTACACCTTC.

The chain uses TRBV7-6 and TRBJ2-7, with 7 bases fitting TRBD1. V shed 4 bases and J 5 bases; nucleotides not matched to a gene: 8. The CDR3 runs to 14 residues. CDR1 and CDR2 (germline): SGHVS, FNYEAQ. CDR3 residues: CASSSYRGSDEQYF. DNA of the CDR3: TGTGCCAGCAGCTCCTACAGGGGATCGGACGAGCAGTACTTC.

The genes are TRBV20-1 and TRBJ2-7; 9 bases fit TRBD1. Trimming took 2 bases from V and 1 from J; bases not matched to a gene: 6. CDR1 and CDR2 (germline): DFQATT, SNEGSKA (reference sequence). The CDR3 is 15 residues long. CDR3 loop: CSARPRQGVSYEQYF. The CDR3 bases are TGCAGTGCTAGACCCAGACAGGGGGTATCCTACGAGCAGTACTTC.

There are many counts of this clonotype. The rearrangement joins TRBV27 to TRBJ2-1, with 13 bases that match TRBD2. J lost 6 bases, V lost 2 bases, and 7 bases had no gene match. Germline V gene sequence: CDR1 MNHEY, CDR2 SMNVEV (reference sequence). The CDR3 has 17 residues. The CDR3 nucleotides read TGTGCCAGCAGTTTAATACTAGCGGGAGGGCCGAGCAATGAGCAGTTCTTC. As protein: CASSLILAGGPSNEQFF.

The genes are TRBV7-8 and TRBJ2-7, with D perhaps given as TRBD1 or TRBD2 (5 bases each). The ends were cut back, 5 bases at V and 4 bases at J, with 18 bases in the middle. CDR3 length: 15 amino acids. Germline V gives CDR1 SGHVS, CDR2 FQNEAQ. CDR3 protein: CASSLRDAQMYEQYF. The DNA of the CDR3 is TGTGCCAGCAGCCTCCGGGACGCCCAAATGTACGAGCAGTACTTC.

This chain joins TRBV7-3 and TRBJ2-5, with TRBD1 identical over 8 bases. Germline V gene sequence: CDR1 SGHTA, CDR2 FQGTGA. V shed 5 bases and J 7 bases; nucleotides not matched to a gene: 15. This CDR3 region has 16 residues. The CDR3 sequence: CASSLSGTGLGGTQYF. CDR3 DNA: TGTGCCAGCAGCCTCTCCGGGACAGGCCTTGGGGGGACCCAGTACTTC.

This clonotype showed up just a few times. J is TRBJ2-1 and V is TRBV20-1; 10 bases are shared with TRBD2. After removal of 4 bases from V and 7 bases from J, the junction contained 4 bases not matched to a gene. The CDR3 has 13 residues. Germline lookup yields CDR1 DFQATT and CDR2 SNEGSKA (reference sequence). The CDR3 DNA follows: TGCAGTGCTATTGGGACTAGCGATAATGAGCAGTTCTTC. This translates into CSAIGTSDNEQFF.

This chain links TRBV18 with TRBJ1-2; 7 nucleotides match TRBD1. Germline CDR1 is KGHSH and CDR2 is LQKENI. J lost 3 bases, V lost 4 bases, and 5 bases had no gene match. This CDR3 contains 14 residues. The CDR3 here is CASSLGQQYYGYTF. DNA of the CDR3: TGTGCCAGCTCACTGGGACAGCAGTACTATGGCTACACCTTC.

Turning to this clonotype: This clone may be a read error of a much larger clone one base away. V and J are TRBV7-9 and TRBJ1-4; D is ambiguous. This CDR3 is 14 amino acids long. The germline V gene has CDR1 SEHNR and CDR2 FQNEAQ (reference sequence). The CDR3 protein is CGSSLGGSSEKLFF. In DNA, the CDR3 is TGTGGCAGCAGCTTAGGCGGATCGAGTGAAAAACTGTTTTTT.

The genes are TRBV10-3 and TRBJ2-1; 10 bases match TRBD2. The CDR3 spans 15 residues. V gave up 4 bases and J gave up 8 bases; unmatched junction bases: 8. Germline CDR1 and CDR2: ENHRY and SYGVKD. In DNA, the CDR3 is TGTGCCATCAGTGTTAAACTAGCGGGAATGGATGAGCAGTTCTTC. This translates into CAISVKLAGMDEQFF.

This clonotype was seen more than once but under ten times. The chain carries TRBV3-1 and TRBJ1-1; 8 nucleotides align to TRBD1. Germline V gene data show CDR1 as LGHDT and CDR2 as YNNKEL (reference sequence). CDR3 length: 17 residues. The V and J ends lost 4 bases and 1 base, in that order; junction bases with no gene match: 11. The CDR3 protein is CASSPRTGRDPNTEAFF. In nucleotides, the CDR3 is TGTGCCAGCAGCCCCCGGACAGGGAGAGACCCGAACACTGAAGCTTTCTTT.

This sequence joins TRBV21-1 and TRBJ2-3; the table assigns TRBD1, which was not confirmed against the DNA. TRBV21-1 counts as a pseudogene. CDR3 size: 15 residues. The CDR3 is CASSRDRPGSDTQYF. In DNA form, the CDR3 reads TGTGCCAGCAGCCGGGACAGACCAGGCTCAGATACGCAGTATTTT.

This clonotype was counted a few times. The chain is built from TRBV18 and TRBJ2-6, with unresolved D. Germline V gene sequence: CDR1 KGHSH, CDR2 LQKENI. Trimming cost V 3 bases and J 1 base, with 7 bases left between them. This CDR3 comprises 15 residues. CDR3 coding DNA: TGTGCCAGCTCACCGGAGAATTCTGGGGCCAACGTCCTGACTTTC. This gives the protein CASSPENSGANVLTF.

This clonotype was seen only a few times. This chain uses TRBV5-1 with TRBJ2-4, with 12 positions matching TRBD1. Germline V gene data show CDR1 as SGHRS and CDR2 as YFSETQ. The CDR3 length is 14 residues. The V segment lost 6 bases and the J segment 9 bases; nucleotides outside the gene matches: 7. CDR3 in DNA: TGCGCCAGCAACCCGGGACAGGGGGCTGGCATTCAGTACTTC. It is translated as CASNPGQGAGIQYF. The full variable domain, in which reference TRBV5-1 and TRBJ2-4 provide the parts outside the CDR3, is KAGVTQTPRYLIKTRGQQVTLSCSPISGHRSVSWYQQTPGQGLQFLFEYFSETQRNKGNFPGRFSGRQFSNSRSEMNVSTLELGDSALYLCASNPGQGAGIQYFGAGTRLSVL.